A selection of T cell receptor beta chains follows, all from one sample in a study of shared clonotypes between healthy human individuals. Libraries were prepared by immunoSEQ multiplex PCR; TCRdb keeps only in-frame clonotypes and omits some of them. The sample holds millions of clones, 90% to 95% seen once. The sample comprised naive CD4+ T cells from PBMCs. Source of these receptors: a man in his late teens or twenties in good health. Some clones in this sample may be carry-over from other donors' samples. CDR3s include the opening cysteine and the closing phenylalanine or tryptophan. A D gene is named only where the DNA matches it firmly. Only some rows state a clone size, as once, few, many or a class for expanded clones.

abundance: -; j_gene: TRBJ2-5; d_gene: TRBD2; v_gene: TRBV5-4; CDR3aa: CASSSPSGRSQETQYF; CDR3nt: TGTGCCAGCAGCTCCCCTAGCGGGAGATCCCAAGAGACCCAGTACTTC
abundance: -; j_gene: TRBJ2-7; d_gene: -; v_gene: TRBV28; CDR3aa: CASNVLAGSYEQYF; CDR3nt: TGTGCCAGCAACGTGTTGGCGGGCTCCTACGAGCAGTACTTC
abundance: -; j_gene: TRBJ1-5; d_gene: -; v_gene: TRBV6-4; CDR3aa: CASSIGFNQPQHF; CDR3nt: TGTGCCAGTTCTATCGGGTTCAATCAGCCCCAGCATTTT
abundance: once; j_gene: TRBJ2-3; d_gene: TRBD2; v_gene: TRBV7-3; CDR3aa: CASSSSGTSQNF; CDR3nt: TGTGCCAGCAGCTCATCCGGGACTAGTCAGAATTTT
abundance: -; j_gene: TRBJ1-2; d_gene: -; v_gene: TRBV27; CDR3aa: CASSQTGNYGYTF; CDR3nt: TGTGCCAGCAGCCAAACAGGAAACTATGGCTACACCTTC
abundance: once; j_gene: TRBJ2-5; d_gene: -; v_gene: TRBV27; CDR3aa: CASSLQQQETQYF; CDR3nt: TGTGCCAGCAGTTTGCAACAGCAAGAGACCCAGTACTTC
abundance: -; j_gene: TRBJ1-1; d_gene: -; v_gene: TRBV7-2; CDR3aa: CASSPPIVMNTEAFF; CDR3nt: TGTGCCAGCAGCCCCCCAATCGTAATGAACACTGAAGCTTTCTTT
abundance: -; j_gene: TRBJ2-5; d_gene: -; v_gene: TRBV25-1; CDR3aa: CASSGRRGETQYF; CDR3nt: TGTGCCAGCAGTGGGAGAAGAGGGGAGACCCAGTACTTC
abundance: -; j_gene: TRBJ1-2; d_gene: TRBD1; v_gene: TRBV4-1; CDR3aa: CASSQLRQGAGGYTF; CDR3nt: TGCGCCAGCAGCCAACTACGACAGGGGGCTGGCGGCTACACCTTC
abundance: -; j_gene: TRBJ1-3; d_gene: -; v_gene: TRBV11-3; CDR3aa: CASSLSAEGNTIYF; CDR3nt: TGTGCCAGCAGCTTATCGGCGGAAGGAAACACCATATATTTT
abundance: -; j_gene: TRBJ1-2; d_gene: -; v_gene: TRBV28; CDR3aa: CASSLWGTGGYTF; CDR3nt: TGTGCCAGCAGTTTATGGGGGACCGGCGGCTACACCTTC
abundance: once; j_gene: TRBJ1-2; d_gene: -; v_gene: TRBV28; CDR3aa: CASSPLHGGTPGGYTF; CDR3nt: TGTGCCAGCAGTCCCCTGCACGGAGGGACCCCCGGGGGCTACACCTTC
abundance: -; j_gene: TRBJ1-4; d_gene: -; v_gene: TRBV5-1; CDR3aa: CASREGGAINEKLFF; CDR3nt: TGCGCCAGCAGGGAAGGGGGGGCCATTAATGAAAAACTGTTTTTT
abundance: -; j_gene: TRBJ1-1; d_gene: TRBD1; v_gene: TRBV15; CDR3aa: CATSRDRVNTEAFF; CDR3nt: TGTGCCACCAGCAGGGACAGGGTGAACACTGAAGCTTTCTTT
abundance: -; j_gene: TRBJ1-2; d_gene: -; v_gene: TRBV5-1; CDR3aa: CASSPSGAHGYTF; CDR3nt: TGCGCCAGCAGCCCATCGGGGGCCCATGGCTACACCTTC
abundance: -; j_gene: TRBJ2-2; d_gene: TRBD1; v_gene: TRBV18; CDR3aa: CASSERSGGSVGELFF; CDR3nt: TGTGCCAGCTCAGAACGTTCAGGGGGATCCGTCGGGGAGCTGTTTTTT
abundance: -; j_gene: TRBJ2-5; d_gene: -; v_gene: TRBV30; CDR3aa: CAWNRGETQYF; CDR3nt: TGTGCCTGGAACCGCGGGGAGACCCAGTACTTC
abundance: -; j_gene: TRBJ2-2; d_gene: -; v_gene: TRBV7-2; CDR3aa: CASSSSRLVNTGELFF; CDR3nt: TGTGCCAGCAGCTCCTCCCGACTCGTGAACACCGGGGAGCTGTTTTTT
abundance: -; j_gene: TRBJ2-5; d_gene: -; v_gene: TRBV19; CDR3aa: CASSMSTGAQETQYF; CDR3nt: TGTGCCAGTAGTATGTCGACCGGGGCCCAAGAGACCCAGTACTTC
abundance: -; j_gene: TRBJ2-7; d_gene: -; v_gene: TRBV28; CDR3aa: CASSTVGVYEQYF; CDR3nt: TGTGCCAGCAGTACGGTCGGAGTCTACGAGCAGTACTTC
abundance: -; j_gene: TRBJ2-5; d_gene: -; v_gene: TRBV18; CDR3aa: CASSPRFGEETQYF; CDR3nt: TGTGCCAGCTCACCACGTTTTGGGGAAGAGACCCAGTACTTC
abundance: -; j_gene: TRBJ2-2; d_gene: -; v_gene: TRBV6-4; CDR3aa: CASSYTNTGELFF; CDR3nt: TGTGCCAGCAGCTACACGAACACCGGGGAGCTGTTTTTT
abundance: few; j_gene: TRBJ1-1; d_gene: -; v_gene: TRBV6-5; CDR3aa: CASRYQLNTEAFF; CDR3nt: TGTGCCAGCAGATACCAGCTGAACACTGAAGCTTTCTTT
abundance: -; j_gene: TRBJ2-7; d_gene: -; v_gene: TRBV6-6; CDR3aa: CASAPGWHLGSYEQYF; CDR3nt: TGTGCCAGCGCCCCCGGGTGGCACCTGGGGTCCTACGAGCAGTACTTC
abundance: -; j_gene: TRBJ2-1; d_gene: TRBD2; v_gene: TRBV19; CDR3aa: CASSPTSTSGRMGSYNEQFF; CDR3nt: TGTGCCAGTAGCCCAACCTCAACTAGCGGGAGGATGGGATCCTACAATGAGCAGTTCTTC
abundance: -; j_gene: TRBJ2-7; d_gene: TRBD2; v_gene: TRBV5-1; CDR3aa: CASSVSGRASGEQYF; CDR3nt: TGCGCCAGCAGCGTGAGCGGGAGGGCCTCCGGGGAGCAGTACTTC
abundance: -; j_gene: TRBJ2-2; d_gene: -; v_gene: TRBV9; CDR3aa: CASRSKERDNTGELFF; CDR3nt: TGTGCCAGCAGGTCAAAAGAGAGGGATAACACCGGGGAGCTGTTTTTT
abundance: -; j_gene: TRBJ2-1; d_gene: -; v_gene: TRBV7-2; CDR3aa: CASSLVRYYNEQFF; CDR3nt: TGTGCCAGCAGCTTGGTCCGGTACTACAATGAGCAGTTCTTC
abundance: -; j_gene: TRBJ1-5; d_gene: -; v_gene: TRBV5-1; CDR3aa: CASSLTPSSEPQHF; CDR3nt: TGCGCCAGCAGCTTGACCCCCTCAAGTGAGCCCCAGCATTTT
abundance: -; j_gene: TRBJ2-7; d_gene: -; v_gene: TRBV7-8; CDR3aa: CASSLGSSLGLEQYF; CDR3nt: TGTGCCAGCAGCTTAGGTTCTAGTCTAGGGCTCGAGCAGTACTTC
abundance: -; j_gene: TRBJ1-2; d_gene: TRBD1; v_gene: TRBV5-1; CDR3aa: CASTPGDRDSHGYTF; CDR3nt: TGCGCCAGCACCCCAGGGGACAGGGACTCCCATGGCTACACCTTC
abundance: -; j_gene: TRBJ1-3; d_gene: -; v_gene: TRBV28; CDR3aa: CASKEGGGNTIYF; CDR3nt: TGTGCCAGCAAGGAGGGGGGCGGAAACACCATATATTTT
abundance: -; j_gene: TRBJ1-1; d_gene: -; v_gene: TRBV13; CDR3aa: CASSLTSQGSSTEAFF; CDR3nt: TGTGCCAGCAGCTTAACCTCGCAGGGTTCGAGTACTGAAGCTTTCTTT
abundance: -; j_gene: TRBJ2-1; d_gene: TRBD2; v_gene: TRBV5-1; CDR3aa: CASSPGTSGDGRSYNEQFF; CDR3nt: TGCGCCAGCAGCCCGGGGACTAGCGGGGACGGTCGGTCCTACAATGAGCAGTTCTTC
abundance: -; j_gene: TRBJ2-1; d_gene: TRBD1; v_gene: TRBV6-1; CDR3aa: CASSDPRGQSYNEQFF; CDR3nt: TGTGCCAGCAGTGACCCCAGGGGGCAGTCCTACAATGAGCAGTTCTTC
abundance: -; j_gene: TRBJ1-2; d_gene: -; v_gene: TRBV14; CDR3aa: CASSQDADRAGYTF; CDR3nt: TGTGCCAGCAGCCAAGATGCCGACCGGGCTGGCTACACCTTC
abundance: -; j_gene: TRBJ2-7; d_gene: -; v_gene: TRBV6-5; CDR3aa: CASSGGTPYRYEQYF; CDR3nt: TGTGCCAGCAGTGGCGGGACACCGTACCGCTACGAGCAGTACTTC
abundance: -; j_gene: TRBJ2-2; d_gene: TRBD2; v_gene: TRBV19; CDR3aa: CASMKREFTGELFF; CDR3nt: TGTGCCAGTATGAAGCGGGAGTTCACCGGGGAGCTGTTTTTT
abundance: -; j_gene: TRBJ1-3; d_gene: -; v_gene: TRBV5-1; CDR3aa: CASSLSPSSGNTIYF; CDR3nt: TGCGCCAGCAGCTTGTCCCCGAGCTCTGGAAACACCATATATTTT
abundance: -; j_gene: TRBJ1-1; d_gene: -; v_gene: TRBV7-2; CDR3aa: CASSPKTGSPRDTEAFF; CDR3nt: TGTGCCAGCAGCCCCAAGACAGGATCCCCGAGGGACACTGAAGCTTTCTTT
abundance: -; j_gene: TRBJ2-3; d_gene: TRBD2; v_gene: TRBV30; CDR3aa: CAFSGEATQYF; CDR3nt: TGTGCCTTCAGCGGGGAGGCGACGCAGTATTTT
abundance: -; j_gene: TRBJ1-4; d_gene: TRBD1; v_gene: TRBV10-1; CDR3aa: CASSGGTADPANEKLFF; CDR3nt: TGCGCCAGCAGTGGTGGGACAGCCGATCCGGCTAATGAAAAACTGTTTTTT
abundance: -; j_gene: TRBJ2-3; d_gene: TRBD2; v_gene: TRBV5-1; CDR3aa: CASSLAPLAGGTDTQYF; CDR3nt: TGCGCCAGCAGCTTGGCACCACTAGCGGGAGGTACAGATACGCAGTATTTT
abundance: -; j_gene: TRBJ2-5; d_gene: TRBD2; v_gene: TRBV5-1; CDR3aa: CASSLRGRERGETQYF; CDR3nt: TGCGCCAGCAGCTTACGAGGGAGGGAGAGAGGGGAGACCCAGTACTTC
abundance: -; j_gene: TRBJ1-4; d_gene: -; v_gene: TRBV4-1; CDR3aa: CASSQAENQVEKLFF; CDR3nt: TGCGCCAGCAGCCAAGCCGAGAATCAAGTAGAAAAACTGTTTTTT
abundance: -; j_gene: TRBJ1-1; d_gene: TRBD1; v_gene: TRBV7-3; CDR3aa: CASSFAGGTEAFF; CDR3nt: TGTGCCAGCAGCTTCGCAGGGGGCACTGAAGCTTTCTTT
abundance: -; j_gene: TRBJ2-7; d_gene: TRBD2; v_gene: TRBV11-2; CDR3aa: CASSLNWGGTSGSDEQYF; CDR3nt: TGTGCCAGCAGCTTAAATTGGGGTGGGACTAGCGGGAGTGACGAGCAGTACTTC
abundance: -; j_gene: TRBJ2-1; d_gene: TRBD2; v_gene: TRBV15; CDR3aa: CATSSPGTSGRSHEQFF; CDR3nt: TGTGCCACCAGCAGCCCCGGGACTAGCGGGAGGTCGCATGAGCAGTTCTTC
abundance: -; j_gene: TRBJ1-2; d_gene: TRBD1; v_gene: TRBV28; CDR3aa: CASSLPGQGAISGGYTF; CDR3nt: TGTGCCAGCAGTCTTCCGGGACAGGGGGCCATTTCGGGTGGCTACACCTTC
abundance: -; j_gene: TRBJ2-7; d_gene: -; v_gene: TRBV2; CDR3aa: CASSGSGLPGSYEQYF; CDR3nt: TGTGCCAGCAGTGGGTCAGGCTTGCCCGGCTCCTACGAGCAGTACTTC
abundance: -; j_gene: TRBJ1-2; d_gene: TRBD1; v_gene: TRBV27; CDR3aa: CASRTGATGGYYGYTF; CDR3nt: TGTGCCAGCAGGACCGGGGCGACAGGGGGATATTATGGCTACACCTTC
abundance: -; j_gene: TRBJ2-3; d_gene: TRBD2; v_gene: TRBV5-1; CDR3aa: CASSFVAGGSTDTQYF; CDR3nt: TGCGCCAGCAGCTTCGTAGCGGGAGGGAGCACAGATACGCAGTATTTT
abundance: -; j_gene: TRBJ1-2; d_gene: TRBD1; v_gene: TRBV29-1; CDR3aa: CSVDNTGVGDGYTF; CDR3nt: TGCAGCGTTGACAACACAGGGGTTGGTGATGGCTACACCTTC